The rows below give T cell receptor beta chains drawn from one sample of a study of cytomegalovirus exposure and HLA in healthy donors. Clones were read by immunoSEQ multiplex PCR, and TCRdb kept only the in-frame ones, dropping some. Of some 120,000 clones in the sample, over 60% were seen once. Sequences were obtained from PBMCs. These TCRs come from a human donor in good health. Both conserved end residues are trimmed from each CDR3. Each record gives: V gene, clone size, J gene, CDR3 protein. Size values are once, few and many counts, or a class for expanded clones, and some rows have none.

v_call: TRBV7-2; clone_size: NA; j_call: TRBJ2-7; cdr3_aa: ASSSQAGEPHLQY
v_call: TRBV6-1; clone_size: NA; j_call: TRBJ2-5; cdr3_aa: ASRSGVQETQY
v_call: TRBV2; clone_size: few; j_call: TRBJ1-1; cdr3_aa: ASKDRGQLRH
v_call: TRBV5-1; clone_size: NA; j_call: TRBJ2-3; cdr3_aa: ASSWTGQADTQY
v_call: TRBV7-9; clone_size: NA; j_call: TRBJ2-7; cdr3_aa: ASSALTSVHEQY
v_call: TRBV5-6; clone_size: NA; j_call: TRBJ2-5; cdr3_aa: ASSFRLAGVVEETQY
v_call: TRBV10-1; clone_size: NA; j_call: TRBJ2-7; cdr3_aa: ASSDPFSGVYEQY
v_call: TRBV7-8; clone_size: NA; j_call: TRBJ1-2; cdr3_aa: ASSFGGELLNYGYT
v_call: TRBV6-6; clone_size: NA; j_call: TRBJ2-7; cdr3_aa: ASSYRRDEQY
v_call: TRBV19; clone_size: NA; j_call: TRBJ1-5; cdr3_aa: ASSTGTGGNQPQH
v_call: TRBV13; clone_size: NA; j_call: TRBJ2-2; cdr3_aa: ASSLEGTAGELF
v_call: TRBV5-6; clone_size: few; j_call: TRBJ1-1; cdr3_aa: ASSWEPGNTEAF
v_call: TRBV5-1; clone_size: NA; j_call: TRBJ1-1; cdr3_aa: ASSPTGKVYVGIDVAF
v_call: TRBV27; clone_size: NA; j_call: TRBJ1-2; cdr3_aa: ASSNSGQLSGYGYT
v_call: TRBV29-1; clone_size: NA; j_call: TRBJ2-7; cdr3_aa: SVEDERDYEQY
v_call: TRBV6-5; clone_size: NA; j_call: TRBJ2-5; cdr3_aa: ATWGGRQETQY
v_call: TRBV13; clone_size: once; j_call: TRBJ2-5; cdr3_aa: ASSIRHLQETQY
v_call: TRBV28; clone_size: NA; j_call: TRBJ1-6; cdr3_aa: ASSVYGQGTNSPLH
v_call: TRBV9; clone_size: NA; j_call: NA; cdr3_aa: ASSGTDRGHYEQY
v_call: TRBV6-5; clone_size: NA; j_call: TRBJ1-5; cdr3_aa: ASSYSGIFGPQH
v_call: TRBV12-5; clone_size: NA; j_call: TRBJ2-3; cdr3_aa: ASGLVLQGSGGSDTQY
v_call: TRBV20-1; clone_size: NA; j_call: TRBJ2-3; cdr3_aa: SASGYNTQY
v_call: TRBV19; clone_size: NA; j_call: TRBJ2-6; cdr3_aa: ASSMGASGANVLT
v_call: TRBV7-2; clone_size: few; j_call: TRBJ1-4; cdr3_aa: ASSRGLNEKLF
v_call: TRBV28; clone_size: NA; j_call: TRBJ1-6; cdr3_aa: ASSPTGGKNSPLH
v_call: TRBV4-1; clone_size: NA; j_call: TRBJ2-7; cdr3_aa: ASSQSQGGHYYEQY
v_call: TRBV10-1; clone_size: NA; j_call: TRBJ1-4; cdr3_aa: ASSPGTPQTNEKLF
v_call: TRBV11-2; clone_size: NA; j_call: TRBJ2-7; cdr3_aa: ASSLGLYRSLHEQY
v_call: TRBV6-5; clone_size: NA; j_call: TRBJ1-2; cdr3_aa: ASSPLGVANYGYT
v_call: TRBV4-1; clone_size: NA; j_call: TRBJ1-2; cdr3_aa: ASSQERSSSGYGYT
v_call: TRBV6-5; clone_size: NA; j_call: TRBJ1-1; cdr3_aa: ASRYQGNTEAF
v_call: TRBV7-9; clone_size: NA; j_call: TRBJ1-2; cdr3_aa: SSSLATLGYT
v_call: TRBV28; clone_size: NA; j_call: TRBJ1-2; cdr3_aa: ASSSGSINYGYT
v_call: TRBV7-8; clone_size: NA; j_call: TRBJ1-4; cdr3_aa: ASSQTGGVYEKLF
v_call: TRBV5-6; clone_size: few; j_call: TRBJ1-3; cdr3_aa: ASSLTGNTIY
v_call: TRBV6-5; clone_size: NA; j_call: TRBJ1-1; cdr3_aa: ATQGHLGPEAF
v_call: TRBV5-8; clone_size: NA; j_call: TRBJ2-1; cdr3_aa: ASKRGHNEQF
v_call: TRBV20-1; clone_size: NA; j_call: TRBJ2-3; cdr3_aa: SASQTDTQY
v_call: TRBV6-5; clone_size: NA; j_call: TRBJ2-3; cdr3_aa: ASSDRGGTDTQY
v_call: TRBV29-1; clone_size: NA; j_call: TRBJ2-3; cdr3_aa: SVTGPTQGDLDTQY
v_call: TRBV4-1; clone_size: NA; j_call: TRBJ2-7; cdr3_aa: ASSHHAEKGRGEQY
v_call: TRBV6-5; clone_size: NA; j_call: TRBJ1-1; cdr3_aa: ASTLGPENTEAF
v_call: TRBV11-2; clone_size: few; j_call: TRBJ2-1; cdr3_aa: ASSQRRGYNEQF
v_call: TRBV5-5; clone_size: NA; j_call: TRBJ1-6; cdr3_aa: ASSSAGSGSPLH
v_call: TRBV10-1; clone_size: many; j_call: TRBJ2-7; cdr3_aa: ASKIPSYEQY
v_call: TRBV7-9; clone_size: NA; j_call: TRBJ2-1; cdr3_aa: ACAMAGNNEQF
v_call: TRBV11-2; clone_size: NA; j_call: TRBJ1-2; cdr3_aa: ASSLSGNPGYT
v_call: TRBV2; clone_size: NA; j_call: TRBJ2-3; cdr3_aa: ASSPQGGDTQY
v_call: TRBV10-2; clone_size: NA; j_call: TRBJ2-2; cdr3_aa: ASRLGGELF